Each of the 25 T cell receptor beta chains below was sequenced from the same sample in a study of blood T cells in healthy people across ages. Through a sample-barcoded 5' primer and a J-beta primer mix, a second PCR was run for 7 to 11 cycles. TCRdb processed the 5' RACE reads anew with MiXCR; each CDR3 protein has one entry. The sample comprises about 620,000 distinct CDR3 sequences, 52% of which are singletons, and approximately 13% rests with the top ten. The sequenced material came from blood. The receptors were gathered from a woman of 80 years or more in good health.

J is TRBJ2-7 and V is TRBV7-9, with D possibly being TRBD2 (5 bases). Looked up from germline, CDR1 is SEHNR and CDR2 is FQNEAQ (reference sequence). V shed 5 bases and J shed 1 base, with 15 bases lying between them. The CDR3 runs to 15 residues. The CDR3 sequence: CASSGEEARSYEQYF. The DNA of the CDR3 is TGTGCCAGCAGCGGAGAGGAGGCGCGATCCTACGAGCAGTACTTC.

This clonotype has a count of ten or more. The CDR3 protein is CASSPGTGFEQFF. DNA of the CDR3: TGTGCCAGCAGTCCCGGGACAGGGTTTGAGCAGTTCTTC. This chain connects TRBV27 to TRBJ2-1, with 9 bases aligning to TRBD1. The CDR3 extends over 13 amino acids. The germline gives CDR1 MNHEY, CDR2 SMNVEV (reference sequence). V lost 5 bases, J lost 9 bases, and 5 bases stayed unmatched.

The gene calls are TRBV24-1 and TRBJ2-2; 9 bases fit TRBD2. The CDR3 is 18 residues long. The V gene's germline CDR1 is KGHDR and CDR2 SFDVKD. With 0 bases clipped from V and 1 base from J, the junction kept 5 bases outside the gene matches. The CDR3 sequence is CATSDLRSSGMNTGELFF. CDR3 coding DNA: TGTGCCACCAGTGATTTGCGGTCTAGCGGGATGAACACCGGGGAGCTGTTTTTT.

The genes are TRBV5-1 and TRBJ2-2, with TRBD2 identical over 14 bases. Germline-derived CDR1 and CDR2 are SGHRS and YFSETQ. V lost 4 bases, J lost 0 bases, and 5 bases stayed unmatched. The CDR3 is 18 amino acids. CDR3: CASSPSTSGRANTGELFF. CDR3 coding DNA: TGCGCCAGCAGCCCCTCGACTAGCGGGAGGGCGAACACCGGGGAGCTGTTTTTT.

This chain links TRBV7-2 with TRBJ2-1, with TRBD1 matching 7 bases. Germline V gene data show CDR1 as SGHTA and CDR2 as FQGNSA. The trim removed 5 bases at V and 5 bases at J, leaving 12 bases unmatched. CDR3 length: 16 amino acids. The CDR3 DNA reads TGTGCCAGCAGCGAAGGGGGTGGCAGGGGGAACAATGAGCAGTTCTTC. Amino acid sequence: CASSEGGGRGNNEQFF.

The genes are TRBV29-1 and TRBJ2-5; 11 bases fit TRBD2. The CDR3 runs to 14 residues. J lost 1 base, V lost 7 bases, and 5 bases had no gene match. CDR1 and CDR2 from the germline V gene are SQVTM and ANQGSEA. The CDR3: CSGELAGVQETQYF. CDR3 nucleotides: TGCAGCGGGGAACTAGCGGGGGTCCAAGAGACCCAGTACTTC.

At least ten counts were recorded for this clonotype. The CDR3 DNA follows: TGTGCCAGCAGCCAAGCTCGTAGGGGTGAGCAGTTCTTC. This translates into CASSQARRGEQFF. The chain has TRBV4-2 and TRBJ2-1; maybe TRBD1 (5 bases). The germline CDR1 and CDR2 sequences are LGHNA and YNFKEQ. V lost 1 base to trimming and J lost 9 bases, with 10 bases between them. There are 13 residues in the CDR3.

This clonotype was detected only a few times. The chain combines TRBV29-1 with TRBJ2-5; TRBD2 might be the D (6 bases). The CDR3 contains 10 residues. Germline V gene data show CDR1 as SQVTM and CDR2 as ANQGSEA. The V end was cut by 4 bases, the J end by 11 bases, with 11 bases between. The CDR3 sequence is CSVVRGEQYF. CDR3 in DNA: TGCAGCGTTGTGCGCGGGGAGCAGTACTTC.

This clonotype has ten or more counts. The J gene is TRBJ2-7, the V gene TRBV7-9; D not resolved. Trimming removed 3 bases from V and 0 bases from J, with 9 bases in between. The CDR3 contains 14 residues. Looked up from germline, CDR1 is SEHNR and CDR2 is FQNEAQ (reference sequence). The CDR3 coding sequence is TGTGCCAGCAGCTTGTTGTCTGGCTCCTACGAGCAGTACTTC. Encoded protein: CASSLLSGSYEQYF.

This clonotype was found many times. The chain combines TRBV5-1 with TRBJ2-7, with 9 bases matching TRBD1. The V segment lost 0 bases and the J segment 2 bases; nucleotides outside the gene matches: 3. This CDR3 region has 15 residues. Germline lookup yields CDR1 SGHRS and CDR2 YFSETQ. The CDR3 coding sequence is TGCGCCAGCAGCTTGGCGGGACAGGGACCCTACGAGCAGTACTTC. Protein sequence: CASSLAGQGPYEQYF.

The chain joins TRBV7-2 to TRBJ2-7; a weak D match, TRBD2 (7 bases). This CDR3 spans 15 amino acids. V lost 5 bases and J lost 7, with 21 bases in between. The V gene's germline CDR1 is SGHTA and CDR2 FQGNSA. The CDR3: CASSAQGGFDNEQYF. CDR3 DNA: TGTGCCAGCAGCGCACAGGGAGGGTTTGACAATGAGCAGTACTTC.

This clonotype was seen at least ten times. The V and J genes are TRBV10-3 and TRBJ2-3, with D unresolved. Germline V gene lookup returns CDR1 ENHRY and CDR2 SYGVKD. V was trimmed by 7 bases and J by 3 bases, leaving 11 bases between them. The CDR3 is 13 amino acids. The CDR3, as DNA: TGTGCCATCACTCGCCTTTGGACAGATACGCAGTATTTT. It yields the protein CAITRLWTDTQYF.

This clonotype was seen more than once but under ten times. One end of the junction varies from germline; a read error may be responsible. The rearrangement joins TRBV3-1 to TRBJ2-1; D possibly corresponds to TRBD2 (6 bases). Germline CDR1 LGHDT, CDR2 YNNKEL (reference sequence). This CDR3 spans 15 amino acids. CDR3 DNA: TGTGCCAGCAGCCCCCGGGGGAGCACCTACAATGGGCAGTTCTTC. It encodes CASSPRGSTYNGQFF.

Note on this clonotype: One end of the junction fails to match germline, which may point to a read error. The chain recombines TRBV30 with TRBJ1-1; TRBD1 is a possible D gene (6 bases). CDR1 is GTSNPN, CDR2 SVGIG, per germline (reference sequence). The CDR3 consists of 12 residues. As DNA, the CDR3 is TGTACCTGGAGTGGGGGGACAACTGGAGCTTTCTTT. Protein: CTWSGGTTGAFF.

This clonotype was found many times. The V gene is TRBV20-1, the J gene TRBJ2-4, with 12 bases matching TRBD2. V shed 5 bases, J shed 2 bases, and the junction held 10 bases outside the gene matches. CDR1 is DFQATT and CDR2 is SNEGSKA in the germline V gene (reference sequence). The CDR3 has 17 residues. This CDR3 reads CSAPLAGGIWTKNIQYF. CDR3 DNA: TGCAGTGCTCCCCTAGCGGGAGGGATATGGACCAAAAACATTCAGTACTTC.

V and J are TRBV12-3 or TRBV12-4 and TRBJ2-5; TRBD2 matches at 7 bases. The CDR3 spans 14 residues. The junction had 7 bases not matched to a gene; V was cut back by 6 bases and J by 3 bases. The CDR3 coding sequence is TGTGCCAGCAGCCATAGCGGGCGGGAAGAGACCCAGTACTTC. It translates to CASSHSGREETQYF.

This rearrangement joins TRBV15 to TRBJ2-1; D is possibly TRBD1 (6 bases). This CDR3 is 16 amino acids long. V shed 2 bases and J shed 6 bases, with 17 bases lying between them. In germline, CDR1 is LNHNV, CDR2 YYDKDF (reference sequence). In DNA, the CDR3 is TGTGCCACCAGCAGACCTTTTTACAGGGAGAGCAATGAGCAGTTCTTC. Amino acids: CATSRPFYRESNEQFF.

The chain joins TRBV20-1 to TRBJ1-2; D is possibly TRBD1 (6 bases). The CDR3 loop spans 13 amino acids. CDR1 and CDR2 from the germline V gene are DFQATT and SNEGSKA (reference sequence). V lost 0 bases and J lost 2, with 7 bases in between. The CDR3: CSARDRGNYGYTF. The CDR3 nucleotides are TGCAGTGCTAGAGACAGGGGCAACTATGGCTACACCTTC.

The chain combines TRBV4-1 with TRBJ2-4, with D unclear. This CDR3 region has 14 residues. Germline-derived CDR1 and CDR2 are MGHRA and YSYEKL. The germline V and J ends were trimmed by 6 bases and 0 bases, with 9 bases remaining between them. The CDR3: CASRGDLAKNIQYF. The CDR3 DNA reads TGCGCCAGCAGGGGCGATCTAGCCAAAAACATTCAGTACTTC.

The chain links TRBV27 to TRBJ1-4; D is undetermined. The CDR3 is 15 amino acids. Looked up from germline, CDR1 is MNHEY and CDR2 is SMNVEV (reference sequence). V gave up 5 bases and J gave up 7 bases, with 17 bases separating them. Written as DNA, the CDR3 is TGTGCCAGCAGTCCTTTGGTAGGGAAGGGTGAAAAACTGTTTTTT. Protein: CASSPLVGKGEKLFF.

As concerns this clonotype: A much larger clone is a single base away; this may be a read error. The chain recombines TRBV5-1 with TRBJ2-7; D uncertain. Germline-derived CDR1 and CDR2 are SGHRS and YFSETQ. Deletions cut 1 base from V and 6 bases from J, with 8 bases between. CDR3 size: 12 residues. In DNA, the CDR3 is TGCGCCAGCAGCTTGTTCCGAGGCGAGCAGTACTTC. This encodes CASSLFRGEQYF.

The sample holds a few counts of this clonotype. V usage is TRBV9 and J usage is TRBJ2-7; D is uncertain. Germline V gives CDR1 SGDLS, CDR2 YYNGEE. Trimming cost V 0 bases and J 4 bases, with 8 bases left between them. The CDR3 sequence is 13 residues long. The DNA for the CDR3 is TGTGCCAGCAGCGTAGGTGACGGTTACGAGCAGTACTTC. Translation: CASSVGDGYEQYF.

This rearrangement joins TRBV4-1 to TRBJ2-7; perhaps TRBD2 as D (5 bases). V lost 4 bases to trimming and J lost 2 bases, with 15 bases between them. This CDR3 contains 15 residues. In germline, CDR1 is MGHRA, CDR2 YSYEKL. The CDR3: CASSPRGAATYEQYF. The DNA for the CDR3 is TGCGCCAGCAGCCCCCGGGGAGCGGCAACCTACGAGCAGTACTTC.

A few counts support this clonotype. The chain joins TRBV5-1 to TRBJ2-7; D possibly corresponds to TRBD2 (7 bases). The germline gives CDR1 SGHRS, CDR2 YFSETQ. The CDR3 consists of 16 residues. V was pared by 0 bases and J by 3 bases, with 16 bases between. CDR3: CASSLAGGLSFYEQYF. Written as DNA, the CDR3 is TGCGCCAGCAGCTTGGCCGGGGGGCTCTCCTTCTACGAGCAGTACTTC.

About this clonotype: This could be a read error, since a much larger clone is one nucleotide away. The chain employs TRBV24-1 and TRBJ2-1; 8 nucleotides line up with TRBD1. The closer fit of TRBJ2-7 to the DNA end suggests the J call may be wrong. Germline V gene lookup returns CDR1 KGHDR and CDR2 SFDVKD. This CDR3 comprises 14 residues. The CDR3 DNA follows: TGTGCCACCAGGGGACAGGTGGGCTACAATGAGCAGTACTTC. Translated: CATRGQVGYNEQYF.